This TCR beta chain was observed in a study of blood T cell repertoires in COVID-19 (dated by TCRdb to 2019 to 2021). Background for the entire study: Samples from collaborators originated in the United States, Italy and Spain and spanned both the acute and convalescent phases of COVID-19. The samples were drawn from two sources: the first 160 participants of the ongoing ImmuneRACE study, and over 950 subjects contributed by 6 global collaborators. Sample metadata almost always included a de-identified subject ID, COVID-19 status, age in years and sex. The dataset comprised deeply sampled blood TCRbeta repertoires from subjects exposed to, actively infected with, or recovered from COVID-19. The repertoires were made available in a free public database intended to serve as a resource for research on the immune response to SARS-CoV-2. The material from the prospective study consisted of cDNA or gDNA derived from T cells, B-cell-depleted T cells, or PBMCs. Where HLA class I and class II types were available, the types were taken from metadata supplied by the sample provider, not from assay-based typing. What the authors observed across the whole study: Clinical and demographic metadata were provided uncurated, with the amount varying by source and participant.

CDR1 and CDR2 are drawn from the germline V gene: WSHSY, SAAADI. Germline trimming amounts to 8 bases on V and 7 bases on J, with 8 as the count of junction bases outside the gene matches. Taken from cysteine to phenylalanine, the CDR3 has 13 residues. The DNA shown is the 39-base CDR3, in frame from base 1. On this clone itself: Its antigen has not been determined. Within one base of it there is no much larger clone, and no base qualities were kept.

TCRbeta CDR3 regions were amplified from genomic DNA by means of the immunoSEQ Assay, a bias-controlled multiplex PCR. Processing in the source paper ran as follows. The number of nucleated cells in each sample was estimated from the amplification of reference gene primers within the assay. Sequence reads were collapsed and filtered to measure the absolute abundance of every unique TCRbeta CDR3 rearrangement. For each sample, productive Simpson clonality was calculated as the square root of Simpson's diversity index over productive rearrangements. The clones in this table, taken by TCRdb from immuneACCESS, are in-frame only. Not every clone is retained; where verified, under half of the shortfall comes from an unresolved V gene, and the cause of the rest is unknown. D and trimming were read from the DNA, whereas the V and J calls and clone size are those reported in that table. In this sample the table shows 150,000 or so clones, 85% to 90% of which occur a single time. The leading ten clones occupy about 4.4% of the sample.

One collaborating source in Seattle enrolled patients while the patients were actively infected and followed the patients over time throughout the course of disease. Collaborating institutions collected whole blood in K2EDTA tubes following their own protocols. For TCRbeta analysis, collaborator samples were shipped as frozen whole blood, as isolated PBMCs, or as DNA extracted from either sample type. The V and J genes are TRBV10-2 and TRBJ1-2, and TRBD1 aligns with 9 junction nucleotides. The receptor comes from a man aged 60 to 69 with COVID-19, enrolled during active disease. Sequencing input: peripheral blood. The base sequence is TGCGCCAGCCGACAGGGGGGGAAGAGTGGCTACACCTTC. This codes for CASRQGGKSGYTF.